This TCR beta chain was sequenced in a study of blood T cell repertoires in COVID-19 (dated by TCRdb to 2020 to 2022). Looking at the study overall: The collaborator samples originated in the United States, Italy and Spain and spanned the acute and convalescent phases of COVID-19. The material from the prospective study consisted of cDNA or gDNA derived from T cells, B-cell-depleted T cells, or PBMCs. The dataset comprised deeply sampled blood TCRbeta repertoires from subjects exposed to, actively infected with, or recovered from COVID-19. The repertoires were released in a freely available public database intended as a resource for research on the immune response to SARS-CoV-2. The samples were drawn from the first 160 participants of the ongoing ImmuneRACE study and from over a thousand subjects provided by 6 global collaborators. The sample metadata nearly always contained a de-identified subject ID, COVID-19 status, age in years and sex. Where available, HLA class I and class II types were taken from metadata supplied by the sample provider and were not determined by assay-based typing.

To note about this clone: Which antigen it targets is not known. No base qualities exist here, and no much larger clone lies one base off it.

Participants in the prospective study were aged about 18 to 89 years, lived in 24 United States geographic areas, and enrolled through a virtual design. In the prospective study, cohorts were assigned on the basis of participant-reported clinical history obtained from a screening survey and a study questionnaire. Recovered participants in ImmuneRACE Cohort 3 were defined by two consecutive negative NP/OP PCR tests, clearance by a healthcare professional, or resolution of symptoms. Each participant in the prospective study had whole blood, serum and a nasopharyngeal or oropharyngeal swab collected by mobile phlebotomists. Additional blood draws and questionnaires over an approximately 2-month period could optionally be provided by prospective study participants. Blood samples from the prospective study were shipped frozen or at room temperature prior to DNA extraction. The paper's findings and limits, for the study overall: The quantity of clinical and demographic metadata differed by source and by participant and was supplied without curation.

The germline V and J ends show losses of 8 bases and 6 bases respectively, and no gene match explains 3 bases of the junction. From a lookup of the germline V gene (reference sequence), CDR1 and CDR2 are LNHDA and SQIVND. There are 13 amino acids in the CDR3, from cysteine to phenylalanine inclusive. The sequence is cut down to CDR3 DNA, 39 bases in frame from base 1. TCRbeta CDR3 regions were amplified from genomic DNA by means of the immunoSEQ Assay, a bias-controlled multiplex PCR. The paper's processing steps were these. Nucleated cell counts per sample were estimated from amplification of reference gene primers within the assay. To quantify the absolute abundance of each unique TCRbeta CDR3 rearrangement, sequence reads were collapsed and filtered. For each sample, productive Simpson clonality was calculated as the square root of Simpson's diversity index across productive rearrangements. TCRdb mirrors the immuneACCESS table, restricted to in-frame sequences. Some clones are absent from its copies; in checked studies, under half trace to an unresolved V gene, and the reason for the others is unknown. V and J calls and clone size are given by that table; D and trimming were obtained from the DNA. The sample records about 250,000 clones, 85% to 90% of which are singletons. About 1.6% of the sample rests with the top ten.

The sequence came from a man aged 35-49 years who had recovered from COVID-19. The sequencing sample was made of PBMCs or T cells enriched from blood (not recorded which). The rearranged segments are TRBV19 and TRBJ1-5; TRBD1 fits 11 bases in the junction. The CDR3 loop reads CASGQGAGQPQHF. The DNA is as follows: TGTGCCAGTGGACAGGGGGCGGGTCAGCCCCAGCATTTT.